These 26 T cell receptor beta chains share one sample of origin, sequenced in a study of blood T cell repertoires in COVID-19. Sequenced by immunoSEQ multiplex PCR; TCRdb stores in-frame clones only, minus some. The data show about 30,000 clones, around 83% seen once. The sample consisted of peripheral blood. The source of these receptors is a human donor in a cohort sampled during active COVID-19.

This chain uses TRBV10-1 with TRBJ2-3, with unresolved D. This CDR3 is built from 13 residues. V was trimmed by 5 bases and J by 1 base, leaving 7 bases between them. CDR1 and CDR2 from the germline V gene are WNHNN and SYGVQD (reference sequence). The CDR3 DNA reads TGCGCCAGCAGTCGCCGGGGCACAGATACGCAGTATTTT. Protein product: CASSRRGTDTQYF.

The table lists this clone with a count of one. This chain joins TRBV19 and TRBJ1-5; TRBD1 might be the D (6 bases). Germline CDR1 is LNHDA and CDR2 is SQIVND (reference sequence). CDR3 length: 15 residues. The V end was cut by 5 bases, the J end by 0 bases, with 11 bases between. The CDR3 nucleotides are TGTGCCAGTAGTCTGAGGACAGATAGCAATCAGCCCCAGCATTTT. Encoded protein: CASSLRTDSNQPQHF.

The rearrangement joins TRBV18 to TRBJ1-4; TRBD1 matches at 9 bases. The trim removed 3 bases at V and 8 bases at J, leaving 4 bases unmatched. This CDR3 is 14 amino acids long. Per germline, CDR1 KGHSH and CDR2 LQKENI. The CDR3 DNA reads TGTGCCAGCTCACCGGGACAGGGAGGGGAAAAACTGTTTTTT. Translated: CASSPGQGGEKLFF.

The chain employs TRBV28 and TRBJ1-1; TRBD1 matches 8 bases. The CDR3 runs 14 residues. Germline V lookup: CDR1 MDHEN, CDR2 SYDVKM. Losses at the gene ends were 5 bases for V and 5 bases for J; bases not matched to a gene: 7. For the CDR3, the DNA is TGTGCCAGCAGTCTACAGGGGGTTAGTACTGAAGCTTTCTTT. As protein: CASSLQGVSTEAFF.

This chain connects TRBV10-3 to TRBJ2-7; D possibly corresponds to TRBD1 (6 bases). V lost 2 bases and J lost 3, with 11 bases in between. Germline CDR1 and CDR2: ENHRY and SYGVKD. The CDR3 extends over 14 amino acids. This CDR3 is CAISEPGQHYEQYF. The DNA for the CDR3 is TGTGCCATCAGTGAGCCCGGACAGCACTACGAGCAGTACTTC.

This clone was detected a few times. The chain employs TRBV19 and TRBJ1-6, with a weak D call TRBD1 (5 bases). Trimming stripped 9 bases from V and 4 bases from J, with 16 bases between. The CDR3 sequence is 15 residues long. Per germline, CDR1 LNHDA and CDR2 SQIVND (reference sequence). The CDR3 sequence: CASRRGTTYNSPLHF. DNA for the CDR3: TGTGCCAGCCGGCGGGGGACGACTTATAATTCACCCCTCCACTTT.

This sequence joins TRBV12-3 or TRBV12-4 and TRBJ1-1; D gene unclear. V was trimmed by 6 bases and J by 10 bases, leaving 18 bases between them. This CDR3 contains 13 residues. The CDR3: CASRSQEVGGAFF. The CDR3 DNA reads TGTGCCAGCAGGTCGCAGGAGGTTGGAGGAGCTTTCTTT.

V is TRBV4-2 and J is TRBJ2-3, with D unclear. The CDR3 covers 14 residues. The V end was cut by 0 bases, the J end by 2 bases, with 6 bases between. Per the germline V gene, CDR1 is LGHNA and CDR2 is YNFKEQ. The chain's CDR3 is CASSQETYTDTQYF. The CDR3 DNA follows: TGTGCCAGCAGCCAAGAAACCTACACAGATACGCAGTATTTT.

The V and J genes are TRBV7-9 and TRBJ1-1; no reliable D call. Germline CDR1 reads SEHNR; CDR2 reads FQNEAQ (reference sequence). The V and J ends lost 1 base and 0 bases respectively, with 3 bases between them. The CDR3 is 13 amino acids. CDR3 bases: TGTGCCAGCAGCTTAGTAGTGAACACTGAAGCTTTCTTT. Its protein is CASSLVVNTEAFF.

The V and J genes are TRBV18 and TRBJ2-1; TRBD2 agrees at 10 bases. The V gene end was trimmed by 4 bases and the J gene end by 10 bases; junction bases not matched to a gene: 7. The CDR3 consists of 14 residues. Germline lookup yields CDR1 KGHSH and CDR2 LQKENI. CDR3 in amino acids: CASSQGPAGGEQFF. CDR3 nucleotides: TGTGCCAGCTCACAGGGCCCAGCGGGGGGGGAGCAGTTCTTC.

V is TRBV29-1 and J is TRBJ2-3; TRBD1 might be the D (5 bases). V was clipped by 6 bases and J by 4 bases, with 14 bases between them. This CDR3 spans 13 amino acids. CDR1 SQVTM and CDR2 ANQGSEA come from the germline V gene. The CDR3 loop reads CSVAALTADTQYF. CDR3 sequence (DNA): TGCAGCGTGGCGGCCCTGACAGCAGATACGCAGTATTTT.

V is TRBV4-3 and J is TRBJ2-3; D not certain. The CDR3 is 13 amino acids. In germline, CDR1 is LGHNA, CDR2 YSLEER. V lost 1 base to trimming and J lost 4 bases, with 6 bases between them. The CDR3 reads CASSQGPSDTQYF. The DNA for the CDR3 is TGCGCCAGCAGCCAAGGTCCTTCAGATACGCAGTATTTT.

The chain carries TRBV5-5 and TRBJ1-6, with D possibly matching TRBD1 (5 bases). This CDR3 spans 17 amino acids. V shed 3 bases and J shed 4 bases, with 17 bases lying between them. The V gene's germline CDR1 is SGHKS and CDR2 YYEKEE (reference sequence). CDR3 coding DNA: TGTGCCAGCAGCTGGGGCGGCGGTAAACCTTATAATTCACCCCTCCACTTT. Encoded protein: CASSWGGGKPYNSPLHF.

The chain is built from TRBV5-5 and TRBJ1-5; TRBD1 is a possible D gene (6 bases). There are 14 residues in the CDR3. Germline CDR1 and CDR2: SGHKS and YYEKEE (reference sequence). Trimming stripped 4 bases from V and 14 bases from J, with 22 bases between. The chain's CDR3 is CASSPYSGTHIKHF. In nucleotides, the CDR3 is TGTGCCAGCAGCCCCTACTCCGGGACACATATCAAGCATTTT.

V usage is TRBV3-1 (or the pseudogene TRBV3-2) and J usage is TRBJ2-7; the match to TRBD2 covers 9 bases. This CDR3 is 13 amino acids long. Per germline, CDR1 LGHDT and CDR2 YNNKEL (reference sequence). V was clipped by 4 bases and J by 6 bases; unmatched bases: 4. DNA for the CDR3: TGTGCCAGCAGCCGAGCGGGGGGAGCCGAGCAGTACTTC. Its protein product is CASSRAGGAEQYF.

The rearrangement uses TRBV7-2 and TRBJ1-4, with 10 bases aligning to TRBD1. CDR1 is SGHTA and CDR2 is FQGNSA in the germline V gene. This CDR3 is 16 amino acids long. V gave up 2 bases and J gave up 7 bases; unmatched junction bases: 7. The CDR3 nucleotides are TGTGCCAGCAGCTTAATGGGACAGGGGAACGGTGAAAAACTGTTTTTT. Protein product: CASSLMGQGNGEKLFF.

The V and J genes are TRBV6-6 and TRBJ2-4; D unclear. V was trimmed by 6 bases and J by 0 bases, leaving 15 bases between them. Germline lookup yields CDR1 MNHNY and CDR2 SVGAGI (reference sequence). CDR3 length: 16 amino acids. For the CDR3, the DNA is TGTGCCAGCAGCCCACCGACGGAGATAGCCAAAAACATTCAGTACTTC. Encoded protein: CASSPPTEIAKNIQYF.

The J gene is TRBJ1-1, the V gene TRBV4-1; no firm D call. Germline CDR1 is MGHRA and CDR2 is YSYEKL. This CDR3 is 13 amino acids long. V lost 6 bases and J lost 8, with 16 bases in between. CDR3 coding DNA: TGCGCCAGCAGGACCACGTCCAGTAGCGAAGCTTTCTTT. Amino acids: CASRTTSSSEAFF.

V gene TRBV7-2 combines with J gene TRBJ2-3; 7 nucleotides agree with TRBD2. CDR3 length equals 17 residues. Per germline, CDR1 SGHTA and CDR2 FQGNSA. Trimming removed 0 bases from V and 3 bases from J; junction bases left unmatched: 9. CDR3 sequence: CASSLASGVWRTDTQYF. In DNA form, the CDR3 reads TGTGCCAGCAGCTTAGCCAGCGGGGTTTGGCGGACAGATACGCAGTATTTT.

The chain joins TRBV14 to TRBJ1-2; 10 bases line up with TRBD1. V lost 4 bases and J lost 4; bases outside the gene matches: 6. Germline-derived CDR1 and CDR2 are SGHDN and FVKESK. This CDR3 region has 15 residues. CDR3 nucleotides: TGTGCCAGCAGCCGCCCCGGGACAGGGGCCTATGGCTACACCTTC. The encoded protein is CASSRPGTGAYGYTF.

V is TRBV25-1 and J is TRBJ1-2, with no clear D. The CDR3 loop spans 13 amino acids. V shed 4 bases and J shed 1 base, with 7 bases lying between them. The V gene's germline CDR1 is MGHDK and CDR2 SYGVNS. In DNA form, the CDR3 reads TGTGCCAGCAGTGTGACACGTAACTATGGCTACACCTTC. Translated, it gives CASSVTRNYGYTF.

The chain links TRBV7-9 to TRBJ2-1; D ambiguous. The V end was cut by 1 base, the J end by 10 bases, with 8 bases between. There are 12 residues in the CDR3. Looked up from germline, CDR1 is SEHNR and CDR2 is FQNEAQ (reference sequence). CDR3 sequence: CASSLGPPEQFF. CDR3 DNA: TGTGCCAGCAGCTTAGGGCCCCCAGAGCAGTTCTTC.

The J gene is TRBJ2-5, the V gene TRBV7-2, with TRBD2 matching 8 bases. This CDR3 is 15 amino acids long. Germline CDR1 reads SGHTA; CDR2 reads FQGNSA. V trimming: 7 bases; J trimming: 5 bases; junction bases outside the gene matches: 12. CDR3 coding DNA: TGTGCCAGCACCACCGGGGGGGCAGCAGGGGAGACCCAGTACTTC. It specifies CASTTGGAAGETQYF.

This chain links TRBV5-8 with TRBJ2-5; D is possibly TRBD2 (7 bases). V lost 4 bases and J lost 5, with 27 bases in between. The CDR3 is made up of 18 amino acids. Germline V gene sequence: CDR1 SGHTS, CDR2 YDEGEE. The CDR3 region is CASSAALLAEGGLETQYF. The CDR3 DNA sequence: TGTGCCAGCAGCGCGGCTCTCCTGGCGGAGGGGGGGTTGGAGACCCAGTACTTC.

This chain connects TRBV7-9 to TRBJ1-2; the D is unclear. CDR1 is SEHNR, CDR2 FQNEAQ, per germline (reference sequence). Trimming took 3 bases from V and 10 from J, leaving 12 bases between them. CDR3 size: 12 residues. CDR3 in amino acids: CASSLNREYYTF. Written as DNA, the CDR3 is TGTGCCAGCAGCTTGAACAGAGAGTACTACACCTTC.

CDR3: CASALGGNSPLHF. The CDR3 DNA follows: TGTGCCAGCGCCCTGGGGGGTAATTCACCCCTCCACTTT. The chain has TRBV2 and TRBJ1-6, with D possibly TRBD1 on 5 matching bases. CDR3 length equals 13 residues. Germline assignment: CDR1 SNHLY and CDR2 FYNNEI. The ends were cut back, 8 bases at V and 6 bases at J, with 11 bases in the middle.